The 30 T cell receptor beta chains below all came from one sample that was sequenced in a study of blood T cells in healthy people across ages. A second PCR of 7 to 11 cycles used a sample-barcoded 5' primer and a J-beta primer mix. MiXCR, run by TCRdb on the 5' RACE reads, gives a single entry per CDR3 protein. Of approximately 1.5 million distinct CDR3 sequences in the sample, approximately 43% were seen once. Sequences were obtained from blood. These receptors came from a woman under 30 in good health.

V is TRBV3-1 and J is TRBJ1-4; D might be TRBD1 (5 bases). CDR1 and CDR2 (germline): LGHDT, YNNKEL (reference sequence). V shed 4 bases and J shed 3 bases, with 15 bases lying between them. The CDR3 extends over 16 amino acids. The CDR3 coding sequence is TGTGCCAGCAGCCTCTTTCCGGGACCTCCTAATGAAAAACTGTTTTTT. This translates into CASSLFPGPPNEKLFF.

The chain recombines TRBV20-1 with TRBJ2-3, with TRBD1 as a possible D gene (6 bases). V lost 4 bases and J 4 bases, leaving 12 bases between the germline ends. CDR1 and CDR2 (germline): DFQATT, SNEGSKA (reference sequence). The CDR3 is 13 amino acids. CDR3 nucleotides: TGCAGTGCTAACCACTGGACAGCAGATACGCAGTATTTT. Amino acid sequence: CSANHWTADTQYF.

The J gene is TRBJ1-2, the V gene TRBV7-2; 7 nucleotides agree with TRBD1. The CDR3 covers 14 residues. The germline V gene encodes CDR1 SGHTA and CDR2 FQGNSA. Unmatched junction bases numbered 13, after V lost 2 bases and J lost 13 bases. This chain's CDR3 is CASSLSRGPPSSTF. In DNA, the CDR3 is TGTGCCAGCAGCTTATCAAGGGGGCCCCCATCATCCACCTTC. The entire variable domain, with the rest obtained from reference TRBV7-2 and TRBJ1-2, is as follows: GAGVSQSPSNKVTEKGKDVELRCDPISGHTALYWYRQSLGQGLEFLIYFQGNSAPDKSGLPSDRFSAERTGGSVSTLTIQRTQQEDSAVYLCASSLSRGPPSSTFGSGTRLTVV.

The chain recombines TRBV6-2 or TRBV6-3 with TRBJ2-7; no definite D call. Trimming shortened V by 4 bases and J by 7 bases, and 20 bases separated the two germline ends. This CDR3 is 15 amino acids long. Germline CDR1 and CDR2: MNHEY and SVGEGT. Here the CDR3 DNA reads TGTGCCAGCAGTTCGCTTAGCAGAAACTACAATGAGCAGTACTTC. Translation: CASSSLSRNYNEQYF.

The chain links TRBV6-6 to TRBJ1-5; possible D gene TRBD1, 5 bases. Trimming stripped 8 bases from V and 0 bases from J, with 14 bases between. The germline gives CDR1 MNHNY, CDR2 SVGAGI (reference sequence). CDR3 length equals 15 residues. The CDR3 DNA is TGTGCCAGCGTGGGGGGACTTTTTAGCAATCAGCCCCAGCATTTT. Its protein product is CASVGGLFSNQPQHF.

Comments on this clonotype: One end of the junction fails to match germline, which may point to a read error. V is TRBV7-9 and J is TRBJ2-3; no clear D. The CDR3 has 12 amino acids. The germline V gene has CDR1 SEHNR and CDR2 FQNEAQ (reference sequence). CDR3 protein: CSSSHTTDTQYF. In DNA form, the CDR3 reads TGTTCCAGCAGTCACACCACAGATACGCAGTATTTT.

The chain couples TRBV20-1 to TRBJ2-1, with 8 bases aligning to TRBD2. Unmatched junction bases numbered 3, after V lost 3 bases and J lost 5 bases. Germline V gene data show CDR1 as DFQATT and CDR2 as SNEGSKA (reference sequence). This CDR3 region has 13 residues. This chain's CDR3 is CSASGGVNNEQFF. Written as DNA, the CDR3 is TGCAGTGCTAGCGGGGGGGTTAACAATGAGCAGTTCTTC.

The rearrangement joins TRBV6-2 or TRBV6-3 to TRBJ2-7; 9 bases are a match to TRBD1. Germline assignment: CDR1 MNHEY and CDR2 SVGEGT. CDR3 size: 16 residues. With 2 bases clipped from V and 3 bases from J, the junction kept 8 bases outside the gene matches. This CDR3 reads CASSYNSGTGLYEQYF. CDR3 DNA sequence: TGTGCCAGCAGTTACAACTCCGGGACAGGGCTCTACGAGCAGTACTTC.

Ten or more counts support this clonotype. The chain recombines TRBV6-2 or TRBV6-3 with TRBJ2-1; TRBD1 agrees at 8 bases. J gave up 0 bases and V 5 bases, and 0 bases lay outside the gene matches. This CDR3 has 14 amino acids. Per germline, CDR1 MNHEY and CDR2 SVGEGT. DNA for the CDR3: TGTGCCAGCAGTACAGGGGGCTCCTACAATGAGCAGTTCTTC. It yields the protein CASSTGGSYNEQFF.

On this clonotype itself: A much larger clone sits a single nucleotide away, making a read error possible. The J gene is TRBJ2-1, the V gene TRBV11-2; TRBD1 is a possible D gene (6 bases). V was clipped by 1 base and J by 2 bases, with 9 bases between them. The CDR3 consists of 15 residues. Germline V gene sequence: CDR1 SGHAT, CDR2 FQNNGV. The CDR3 bases are TGTGCCAGCAGCTTAGCCAGGGGAGCCTACAATGAGCAGTTCTTC. Translated, it gives CASSLARGAYNEQFF.

V gene TRBV7-2 combines with J gene TRBJ2-3, with a possible D match to TRBD2 (6 bases). The germline V gene encodes CDR1 SGHTA and CDR2 FQGNSA. The CDR3 runs to 13 residues. With 9 bases removed from V and 5 bases from J, the gap between germline ends came to 15 bases. The CDR3 bases are TGTGCCAGTCGACTAGGAGAGGGAGATACGCAGTATTTT. It codes for CASRLGEGDTQYF.

The V and J genes are TRBV20-1 and TRBJ2-3; 8 bases line up with TRBD2. The CDR3 is 13 amino acids. V was pared by 7 bases and J by 2 bases, with 5 bases of the junction left unmatched. Germline lookup yields CDR1 DFQATT and CDR2 SNEGSKA (reference sequence). CDR3 amino acids: CSVGRGVTDTQYF. In nucleotides, the CDR3 is TGCAGTGTGGGGCGGGGGGTCACAGATACGCAGTATTTT.

This chain joins TRBV6-1 and TRBJ2-7, with TRBD1 matching over 10 bases. Unmatched junction bases numbered 13, after V lost 11 bases and J lost 0 bases. This CDR3 has 16 amino acids. Germline V gene data show CDR1 as MNHNS and CDR2 as SASEGT. As DNA, the CDR3 is TGTGCCGGCAAACAAGAGGGACAGGGGAGCTCCTACGAGCAGTACTTC. Its translation: CAGKQEGQGSSYEQYF.

The CDR3 DNA reads TGTGCCAGCAGTGAGTTACAGCGCCGTGAAGCTTTCTTT. Translated: CASSELQRREAFF. J is TRBJ1-1 and V is TRBV2; D not certain. V was clipped by 3 bases and J by 7 bases, with 12 bases between them. The CDR3 sequence is 13 residues long. Germline CDR1 reads SNHLY; CDR2 reads FYNNEI.

Only a few counts were recorded for this clonotype. In DNA, the CDR3 is TGTGCCAGCAGCTTCTCGGACAGGGCCCCTGAAGCTTTCTTT. Encoded protein: CASSFSDRAPEAFF. The V and J genes are TRBV7-8 and TRBJ1-1; 8 nucleotides line up with TRBD1. This CDR3 spans 14 amino acids. CDR1 and CDR2 (germline): SGHVS, FQNEAQ. The V segment lost 3 bases and the J segment 6 bases; nucleotides outside the gene matches: 6.

CDR3 sequence reads: CASSQDHWTF. For the CDR3, the DNA is TGCGCCAGCAGCCAAGATCACTGGACTTTC. This chain joins TRBV4-3 and TRBJ2-6; no clear D gene. Germline V lookup: CDR1 LGHNA, CDR2 YSLEER. Trimming shortened V by 0 bases and J by 18 bases, and 6 bases separated the two germline ends. The CDR3 loop spans 10 amino acids.

The genes are TRBV20-1 and TRBJ2-3, with unresolved D. V was clipped by 0 bases and J by 9 bases, with 16 bases between them. The length of the CDR3 is 14 residues. The germline CDR1 and CDR2 sequences are DFQATT and SNEGSKA (reference sequence). CDR3 sequence: CSARDPNQSWTQYF. The DNA for the CDR3 is TGCAGTGCTAGAGATCCCAACCAATCGTGGACGCAGTATTTT.

The chain combines TRBV7-3 with TRBJ1-2; 7 nucleotides agree with TRBD1. Germline CDR1 SGHTA, CDR2 FQGTGA. The CDR3 has 13 amino acids. Trimming at V came to 5 bases and at J to 8 bases, leaving 8 bases not matched to a gene. The CDR3 DNA sequence: TGTGCCAGCAGCCGTCCTTCAGGGGGAGGCTACACCTTC. It specifies CASSRPSGGGYTF.

The chain employs TRBV2 and TRBJ1-5; D not certain. The germline V gene encodes CDR1 SNHLY and CDR2 FYNNEI. This CDR3 region has 15 residues. The V gene lost 3 bases and the J gene lost 7 bases, with 16 bases spanning the gap. CDR3 DNA: TGTGCCAGCAGTGACCCCGGTAAGGGCTTGCAGCCCCAGCATTTT. Protein sequence: CASSDPGKGLQPQHF.

Many counts were recorded for this clonotype. The chain carries TRBV6-2 or TRBV6-3 and TRBJ2-5; D is undetermined. This CDR3 is 11 amino acids long. The germline V gene has CDR1 MNHEY and CDR2 SVGEGT. V lost 5 bases and J 7 bases, leaving 8 bases between the germline ends. Here the CDR3 reads CASSPPGTQYF. CDR3 in DNA: TGTGCCAGCAGTCCCCCCGGGACCCAGTACTTC.

V gene TRBV4-3 combines with J gene TRBJ2-5; D gene uncertain. This CDR3 is 15 amino acids long. CDR1 LGHNA and CDR2 YSLEER come from the germline V gene. With 1 base removed from V and 4 bases from J, the gap between germline ends came to 13 bases. CDR3 protein: CASSQVSGYGETQYF. The CDR3 coding sequence is TGCGCCAGCAGCCAAGTCTCAGGTTATGGAGAGACCCAGTACTTC.

This chain links TRBV7-9 with TRBJ2-5; 8 bases fit TRBD1. The end of the DNA aligns better with TRBJ2-7, so the J call may be wrong. Germline values: CDR1 SEHNR, CDR2 FQNEAQ (reference sequence). CDR3 length: 15 amino acids. CDR3 region: CASSLSVITGGEQYF. The CDR3, as DNA: TGTGCCAGCAGCCTTTCGGTCATTACAGGGGGCGAGCAGTACTTC.

In this sample, this clonotype turned up a few times. The chain is built from TRBV4-1 and TRBJ2-4; D is unclear. The DNA matches TRBJ2-7 better at its end, which makes the J call doubtful. This CDR3 has 13 residues. CDR1 is MGHRA, CDR2 YSYEKL, per germline. DNA of the CDR3: TGCGCCAGCAGCCTCCCCCATGGGGACGAGCAGTACTTC. Its translation: CASSLPHGDEQYF.

The chain has TRBV29-1 and TRBJ2-7, with a weak D call TRBD2 (6 bases). CDR3 length: 14 amino acids. Looked up from germline, CDR1 is SQVTM and CDR2 is ANQGSEA. V was shortened by 4 bases and J by 2 bases, with 15 bases between the two germline ends. Here the CDR3 reads CSVGERVLPYEQYF. For the CDR3, the DNA is TGCAGCGTTGGCGAGCGGGTTCTACCCTACGAGCAGTACTTC.

This sequence joins TRBV7-3 and TRBJ1-2; D gene unclear. CDR1 SGHTA and CDR2 FQGTGA come from the germline V gene. The germline V and J ends were trimmed by 2 bases and 6 bases, with 10 bases remaining between them. The CDR3 is 13 residues long. The DNA of the CDR3 is TGTGCCAGCAGCTTAGGACTAGCCGATGGCTACACCTTC. Its protein product is CASSLGLADGYTF.

Concerning this clonotype: Just one base apart from a much larger clone, this may be a read error. This sequence joins TRBV11-2 and TRBJ1-1, with D uncertain. Trimming removed 1 base from V and 2 bases from J, with 14 bases in between. Germline values: CDR1 SGHAT, CDR2 FQNNGV. The CDR3 totals 16 residues. The CDR3 bases are TGTGCCAGCAGCTTAGGGGAGTGGCGGGCTAACACTGAAGCTTTCTTT. Its translation is CASSLGEWRANTEAFF.

V usage is TRBV20-1 and J usage is TRBJ2-1; 9 bases map to TRBD2. V dropped 5 bases and J dropped 5; count of bases not matched to a gene: 10. The CDR3 has 15 amino acids. Per germline, CDR1 DFQATT and CDR2 SNEGSKA (reference sequence). CDR3 bases: TGCAGTGCTGGAGCTGCGGGAGGGTCCCACAATGAGCAGTTCTTC. It yields the protein CSAGAAGGSHNEQFF.

The V gene is TRBV15, the J gene TRBJ2-1; 7 bases map to TRBD1. The CDR3 runs 16 residues. Trimming removed 0 bases from V and 10 bases from J; junction bases left unmatched: 12. In germline, CDR1 is LNHNV, CDR2 YYDKDF (reference sequence). CDR3: CATSREGGSLWYEQFF. As DNA, the CDR3 is TGTGCCACCAGCAGAGAAGGGGGCTCCCTTTGGTACGAGCAGTTCTTC.

This clonotype was counted only a few times. The chain carries TRBV10-2 and TRBJ2-7; D remains ambiguous. Germline CDR1 reads WSHSY; CDR2 reads SAAADI. V was shortened by 5 bases and J by 7 bases, with 21 bases between the two germline ends. CDR3 size: 15 residues. The CDR3 nucleotides read TGCGCCAGCAGTCGCCCTATCGGCTCCTACAATGAGCAGTACTTC. Translated, it gives CASSRPIGSYNEQYF.

A few counts support this clonotype. The rearrangement uses TRBV9 and TRBJ2-3, with D possibly being TRBD2 (5 bases). V lost 8 bases, J lost 0 bases, and 13 bases lay in between. The CDR3 has 14 residues. Germline assignment: CDR1 SGDLS and CDR2 YYNGEE. This chain's CDR3 is CASCRDASTDTQYF. CDR3 nucleotides: TGTGCCAGTTGCCGGGATGCTAGCACAGATACGCAGTATTTT.